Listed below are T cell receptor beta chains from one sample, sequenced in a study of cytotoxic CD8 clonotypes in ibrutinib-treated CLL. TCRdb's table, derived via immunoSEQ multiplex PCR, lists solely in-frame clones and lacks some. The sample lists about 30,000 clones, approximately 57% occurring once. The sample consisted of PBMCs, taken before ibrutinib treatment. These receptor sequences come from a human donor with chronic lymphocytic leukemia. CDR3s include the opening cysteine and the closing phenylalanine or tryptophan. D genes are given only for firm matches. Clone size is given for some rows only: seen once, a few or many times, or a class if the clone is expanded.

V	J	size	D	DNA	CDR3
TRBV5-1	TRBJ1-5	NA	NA	TGCGCCAGCAGCTTACAGGCAGGCAATCAGCCCCAGCATTTT	CASSLQAGNQPQHF
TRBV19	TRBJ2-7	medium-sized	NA	TGTGCCAGTAGTATAGCCAGCGCGAGCTCCTACGAGCAGTACTTC	CASSIASASSYEQYF
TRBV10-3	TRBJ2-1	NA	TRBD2	TGTGCCATCAGTGACCTAGCGGGAGGGGTTGGTGAGCAGTTCTTC	CAISDLAGGVGEQFF
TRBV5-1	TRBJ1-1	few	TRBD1	TGCGCCAGCAGCTCCAACTCATACAGGGGGCGGACTGAAGCTTTCTTT	CASSSNSYRGRTEAFF
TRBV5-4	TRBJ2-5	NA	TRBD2	TGTGCCGGCAGCTTGGGACTAGCGGGGGAGCCGATAAAGACCCAGTACTTC	CAGSLGLAGEPIKTQYF
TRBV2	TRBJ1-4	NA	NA	TGTGCCAGCTGGGGACCGACCACTAATGAAAAACTGTTTTTT	CASWGPTTNEKLFF
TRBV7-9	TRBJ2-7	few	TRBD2	TGTGCCAGCGAGAAGAGCGGGAAAGGGGCTTACGAGCAGTACTTC	CASEKSGKGAYEQYF
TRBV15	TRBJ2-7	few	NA	TGTGCCACCAGCAGAGATCAGGCAGGGTCCTCCTACGAGCAGTACTTC	CATSRDQAGSSYEQYF
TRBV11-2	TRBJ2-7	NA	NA	TGTGCCAGCAGCCTACCCCGGAAGTCCTCCTACGAGCAGTACTTC	CASSLPRKSSYEQYF
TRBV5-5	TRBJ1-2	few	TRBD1	TGTGCCAGCAGCCCCCCAACGGGCAGGGACAGGTTTGTTGGGGGCTACACCTTC	CASSPPTGRDRFVGGYTF
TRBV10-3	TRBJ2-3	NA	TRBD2	TGTGCCATCAGTGCCTCTAGCGGGAAGAGCACAGATACGCAGTATTTT	CAISASSGKSTDTQYF
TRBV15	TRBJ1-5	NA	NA	TGTGCCACCTCACAGGGTTGGAATCAGCCCCAGCATTTT	CATSQGWNQPQHF
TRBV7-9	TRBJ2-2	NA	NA	TGTGCCAGCAGCTTAGTCCGGGTCCAGGACACCGGGGAGCTGTTTTTT	CASSLVRVQDTGELFF
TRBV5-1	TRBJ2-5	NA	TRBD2	TGCGCCAGCAGCACCCTTACTAGCGGAACTTCCGTTGGGACCCAGTACTTC	CASSTLTSGTSVGTQYF
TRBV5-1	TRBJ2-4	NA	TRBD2	TGCGCCAGCAGCGCTGGTGGACTAGCGGGAGAAGGGTACATTCAGTACTTC	CASSAGGLAGEGYIQYF
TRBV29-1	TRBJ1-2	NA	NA	TGCAGTTCCACGACGAGGGGGAACTATGGCTACACCTTC	CSSTTRGNYGYTF